A single sample is the source of the 9 T cell receptor beta chains below, sequenced in a study of cytomegalovirus exposure and HLA in healthy donors. The PCR ran on 60 Vbeta and 13 Jbeta primers. Using immunoSEQ multiplex PCR, the repertoire was profiled, and TCRdb retains in-frame clones only, with some absent. This sample's table has 150,000 to 200,000 clones. Sequenced sample: PBMCs. The receptors derive from a woman younger than 35 in good health and CMV-seropositive.

The chain has TRBV7-9 and TRBJ2-5; D uncertain. Trimming shortened V by 2 bases and J by 0 bases, and 7 bases separated the two germline ends. Germline V gene lookup returns CDR1 SEHNR and CDR2 FQNEAQ (reference sequence). The CDR3 is made up of 14 amino acids. The CDR3 loop reads CASSLYSNQETQYF. For the CDR3, the DNA is TGTGCCAGCAGCTTATATAGCAACCAAGAGACCCAGTACTTC.

The chain recombines TRBV6-1 with TRBJ2-5, with 7 nucleotides matching TRBD1. CDR1 and CDR2 from the germline V gene are MNHNS and SASEGT. After removal of 4 bases from V and 3 bases from J, the junction contained 5 bases not matched to a gene. The CDR3 spans 14 residues. CDR3 sequence (DNA): TGTGCCAGCAGTGGCGGCAGGGGGAAAGAGACCCAGTACTTC. This translates into CASSGGRGKETQYF.

The rearrangement links TRBV5-4 to TRBJ1-1; D may be TRBD1 (5 bases). The CDR3 spans 15 residues. Germline V gene lookup returns CDR1 SGHNT and CDR2 YYREEE (reference sequence). V lost 4 bases and J lost 2, with 15 bases in between. The CDR3, as DNA: TGTGCCAGCAGCCTATCAAAAGGGGCTAACACTGAAGCTTTCTTT. Translating gives CASSLSKGANTEAFF.

V gene TRBV4-3 combines with J gene TRBJ1-2, with 11 bases that match TRBD1. Trimming took 3 bases from V and 4 from J; bases not matched to a gene: 4. The CDR3 runs to 15 residues. Germline V lookup: CDR1 LGHNA, CDR2 YSLEER. The DNA for the CDR3 is TGCGCCAGCAGCCAGGGACAGGGGGACGGCTATGGCTACACCTTC. It specifies CASSQGQGDGYGYTF.

The chain recombines TRBV9 with TRBJ2-5; 9 nucleotides match TRBD1. The assigned J gene may be wrong: the sequence end matches TRBJ2-7 better. CDR1 is SGDLS and CDR2 is YYNGEE in the germline V gene. The CDR3 loop spans 15 amino acids. CDR3 amino acids: CASSAHRDRDHEQYF. The CDR3 nucleotides are TGTGCCAGCAGCGCACACCGGGACAGGGACCACGAGCAGTACTTC.

This sequence joins TRBV5-1 and TRBJ1-1; 8 bases match TRBD1. Germline CDR1 SGHRS, CDR2 YFSETQ. Trimming at V came to 0 bases and at J to 8 bases, leaving 3 bases not matched to a gene. CDR3 length: 13 amino acids. The CDR3 DNA is TGCGCCAGCAGCTTGGACAGGGGGATCGAAGCTTTCTTT. Its protein product is CASSLDRGIEAFF.

The chain joins TRBV15 to TRBJ2-3; TRBD2 agrees at 9 bases. CDR3 size: 15 residues. With 5 bases clipped from V and 1 base from J, the junction kept 4 bases outside the gene matches. CDR1 is LNHNV and CDR2 is YYDKDF in the germline V gene (reference sequence). The CDR3 DNA is TGTGCCACCAGCGGGAGACTAGCGGGCACAGATACGCAGTATTTT. This encodes CATSGRLAGTDTQYF. The full variable domain, its missing parts supplied by reference TRBV15 and TRBJ2-3, is DAMVIQNPRYQVTQFGKPVTLSCSQTLNHNVMYWYQQKSSQAPKLLFHYYDKDFNNEADTPDNFQSRRPNTSFCFLDIRSPGLGDTAMYLCATSGRLAGTDTQYFGPGTRLTVL.

The chain recombines TRBV2 with TRBJ1-2; D is possibly TRBD1 (5 bases). The CDR3 runs 13 residues. Trimming shortened V by 4 bases and J by 3 bases, and 9 bases separated the two germline ends. Per germline, CDR1 SNHLY and CDR2 FYNNEI. In DNA, the CDR3 is TGTGCCAGCAGTGCCGGGGGGGACTATGGCTACACCTTC. It translates to CASSAGGDYGYTF. Complete variable domain (other parts from reference TRBV2 and TRBJ1-2): EPEVTQTPSHQVTQMGQEVILRCVPISNHLYFYWYRQILGQKVEFLVSFYNNEISEKSEIFDDQFSVERPDGSNFTLKIRSTKLEDSAMYFCASSAGGDYGYTFGSGTRLTVV.

This chain links TRBV4-3 with TRBJ1-6, with 7 bases that match TRBD1. CDR1 and CDR2 from the germline V gene are LGHNA and YSLEER. There are 17 residues in the CDR3. V was clipped by 0 bases and J by 6 bases; unmatched bases: 8. CDR3 DNA sequence: TGCGCCAGCAGCCAAGATATCCGACAGGGAGGTAATTCACCCCTCCACTTT. Its protein is CASSQDIRQGGNSPLHF.